The clone carrying this T cell receptor beta chain has a count of ten or more. The target antigen is unknown. TCRdb re-derived calls from the PCR reads in MiXCR, one entry per CDR3 protein. The top ten clones hold about 0.73% of a sample with about 320,000 distinct CDR3 sequences, roughly a quarter of them seen once. This entry belongs to a study of molecular identifiers for immune sequencing clone quantification. Across the whole study: Naive CD8 cell RNA, from 20,000 or 100,000 cells, was split five ways in replicates, with four sequenced.

Findings of the study overall: More than 97% of effector molecules, versus under 1% of naive-cell molecules, belonged to clones above 20 RNA copies.

V lost 4 bases and J 2 bases, leaving 10 bases between the germline ends. CDR1 and CDR2 (germline): SGHRS, YFSETQ. This CDR3 contains 13 residues. The clonotype was recovered from a human donor in good health. Some libraries in this study had Jurkat cell RNA spiked in. Sequencing was carried out using naive CD8+ T cells from blood, with Jurkat cell RNA spiked in. Indicated subset: FACS-sorted CD8+CD4-CCR7+CD45RA+ naive T cells. The chain combines TRBV5-1 with TRBJ2-7; D is uncertain. The CDR3 DNA sequence: TGCGCCAGCAGCCCGGAACCTACCTACGAGCAGTACTTC. Its protein is CASSPEPTYEQYF.